This entry is about one T cell receptor (beta chain). Its antigen is undetermined. The data were obtained in a study of post-analysis software for immune sequencing data. About the research overall: Secondary progressive, relapsing-remitting and progressive-relapsing multiple sclerosis were among the included disease courses.

Study-wide results and caveats: Elevated frequency relative to controls characterized several TRBV segments in patients, TRBV5-6, TRBV5-1 and TRBV20-1 among them. Controls' normalized Chao1 diversity significantly exceeded that of multiple sclerosis patients. Samples made in the same batch grouped tightly together by F measure.

Unique molecular identifiers had been added to the TCR beta cDNA libraries. When about 0.85 to 11 million T cells were used, they gave hundreds of thousands of cDNA molecules. TCRdb used MiXCR to reprocess the PCR reads, holding one entry per CDR3 protein. The sample holds 180,000 or so distinct CDR3 sequences, around 30% seen once. Per germline, CDR1 LGHDT and CDR2 YNNKEL (reference sequence). Trimming removed 3 bases at V and 1 base at J, with 12 bases between. The CDR3 extends over 15 amino acids. Sequences were obtained from blood. This rearrangement joins TRBV3-1 to TRBJ1-2; tentatively, D is TRBD1 (5 bases). The origin of this receptor is a girl aged 2 to 17 with multiple sclerosis. The CDR3 DNA follows: TGTGCCAGCAGCCAGGGGGGACGGATTAACTATGGCTACACCTTC. Residues: CASSQGGRINYGYTF.